This T cell receptor beta chain was sequenced in a study of Ad26.COV2.S vaccination and SARS-CoV-2 variants. Generated by immunoSEQ multiplex PCR, the TCRdb table keeps only in-frame clones and is missing some. The sample yields 440,000 or so clones, 70% to 90% seen once. Specified treatment: roughly 20 received Ad26.COV2.S at low or high dose, single or two shots; five or six received placebo; per-sample allocation not given. The samples date from day 63 after the first vaccine or placebo injection. This clone was recorded once. CDR1 and CDR2 from the germline V gene are SGDLS and YYNGEE. Trimming took 2 bases from V and 2 from J; bases not matched to a gene: 12. The CDR3 totals 18 residues.

The rearrangement uses TRBV9 and TRBJ2-3; 9 bases map to TRBD2. The sequencing here drew on peripheral blood, taken in a trial of Ad26.COV2.S vaccine versus placebo. The TCR was taken from a person aged 18-65 years who received the Ad26.COV2.S COVID-19 vaccine or a placebo. In DNA, the CDR3 is TGTGCCAGCAGCGTTGGTTTTTTAAGCGGGGGGCCCACAGATACGCAGTATTTT. It specifies CASSVGFLSGGPTDTQYF.